This TCR beta chain was sequenced for a study of neurological immune-mediated disorders. This clonotype was detected ten times or more. CDR3 length: 16 amino acids. The J segment lost 4 bases and the V segment lost 5 bases, leaving 5 bases of the junction unmatched. Each TCR transcript was tagged with a 10-nucleotide random UMI during 5'RACE. In TCRdb, the 5' RACE reads were re-called with MiXCR into one record per CDR3 protein. This repertoire shows around 47,000 distinct CDR3 sequences, roughly 12% found once; its top ten account for around 1.3%. This sequence joins TRBV12-3 or TRBV12-4 and TRBJ2-1; 13 nucleotides agree with TRBD2. Sequencing was performed on PBMCs. The receptor was derived from a female donor in good health. The CDR3 DNA follows: TGTGCCAGCAGTCCATGGACTAGCGGGGGATACAATGAGCAGTTCTTC. Amino acid sequence: CASSPWTSGGYNEQFF.